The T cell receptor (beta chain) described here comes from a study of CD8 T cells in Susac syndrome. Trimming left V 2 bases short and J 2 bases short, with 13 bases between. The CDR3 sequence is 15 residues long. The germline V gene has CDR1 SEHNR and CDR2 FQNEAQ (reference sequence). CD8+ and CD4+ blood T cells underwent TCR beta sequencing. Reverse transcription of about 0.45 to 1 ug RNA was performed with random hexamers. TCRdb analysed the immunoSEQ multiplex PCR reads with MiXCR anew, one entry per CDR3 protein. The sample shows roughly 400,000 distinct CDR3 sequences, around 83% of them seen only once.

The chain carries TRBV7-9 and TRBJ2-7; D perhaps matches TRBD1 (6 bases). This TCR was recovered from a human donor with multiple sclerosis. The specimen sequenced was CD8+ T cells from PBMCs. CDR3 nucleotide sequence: TGTGCCAGCAGCTTAAGGGACACCCCTGCCTACGAGCAGTACTTC. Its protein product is CASSLRDTPAYEQYF. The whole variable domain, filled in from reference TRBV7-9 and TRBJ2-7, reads DTGVSQNPRHKITKRGQNVTFRCDPISEHNRLYWYRQTLGQGPEFLTYFQNEAQLEKSRLLSDRFSAERPKGSFSTLEIQRTEQGDSAMYLCASSLRDTPAYEQYFGPGTRLTVT.